Presented here are 5 T cell receptor beta chains from one specimen sequenced in a study of blood T cell repertoires in COVID-19 (dated by TCRdb to 2018 to 2020). Libraries were prepared through the immunoSEQ multiplex PCR assay. TCRdb limited this immuneACCESS table to in-frame rearrangements with V and J called. A share of clones is missing; checked studies link under half to unresolved V genes, and the rest is unexplained. The sample yields roughly 260,000 clones; more than 60% were counted once. Around 3.6% of the sample lies in the top ten. Sequencing used peripheral blood. The receptors derive from a woman in her 40s with active or convalescent COVID-19.

As concerns this clone: The DNA is left out, because the CDR3 cannot be placed on it with certainty; the CDR3 is given as TCRdb lists it. This chain links TRBV7-9 with TRBJ2-3; the table's D call of TRBD1 was not tested on the DNA. The CDR3 is 18 amino acids in total, end residues counted. Germline assignment: CDR1 SEHNR and CDR2 FQNEAQ (reference sequence). CDR3 loop: CASSFSFFGQGWADTQYF.

The rearrangement links TRBV5-1 to TRBJ2-5; perhaps TRBD1 as D (6 bases). The CDR3 contains 13 residues. The germline V and J ends were trimmed by 6 bases and 6 bases, with 15 bases remaining between them. Looked up from germline, CDR1 is SGHRS and CDR2 is YFSETQ. Here the CDR3 DNA reads TGCGCCAGCACCGGAACAGGGCCGAAGACCCAGTACTTC. Protein: CASTGTGPKTQYF.

The rearrangement uses TRBV3-1 (or the pseudogene TRBV3-2) and TRBJ1-1; weak D call: TRBD1 (6 bases). CDR3 length: 14 residues. The germline CDR1 and CDR2 sequences are LGHDT and YNNKEL (reference sequence). V lost 4 bases, J lost 4 bases, and 13 bases lay in between. In DNA form, the CDR3 reads TGTGCCAGCAGCCGTTTAGGACAGCCCACTGAAGCTTTCTTT. It translates to CASSRLGQPTEAFF.

The gene calls are TRBV28 and TRBJ1-5, with no clear D. Germline V gene data show CDR1 as MDHEN and CDR2 as SYDVKM. The ends were cut back, 3 bases at V and 9 bases at J, with 12 bases in the middle. The CDR3 sequence is 13 residues long. CDR3 bases: TGTGCCAGCAGTTTTAGTGGAGGTGGGCCCCAGCATTTT. This gives the protein CASSFSGGGPQHF.

J is TRBJ2-7 and V is TRBV5-6, with a possible D match to TRBD1 (6 bases). Trimming removed 0 bases at V and 2 bases at J, with 12 bases between. CDR1 and CDR2 (germline): SGHDT, YYEEEE. The CDR3 loop spans 15 amino acids. The CDR3 region has the DNA TGTGCCAGCAGCTTGGGTACAGGGAGTGCCTACGAGCAGTACTTC. It specifies CASSLGTGSAYEQYF. Combining the CDR3 with reference TRBV5-6 and TRBJ2-7 gives the whole variable domain DAGVTQSPTHLIKTRGQQVTLRCSPKSGHDTVSWYQQALGQGPQFIFQYYEEEERQRGNFPDRFSGHQFPNYSSELNVNALLLGDSALYLCASSLGTGSAYEQYFGPGTRLTVT.